This T cell receptor beta chain was retrieved from a study of shared clonotypes between healthy human individuals (TCRdb year 2020). The study in broad terms: A few men and a couple of women, aged 18 to 49 years, made up the cohort. For each donor, CD4 naive and CD4 memory were each given three plates, CD8 naive was given two plates, and CD8 memory was given one plate. Blood TCR repertoires of a handful of healthy adults were deeply sequenced to estimate repertoire size and the extent of clonotype sharing between individuals. Different laboratories and diverse techniques were used to prepare libraries and sequence TCR repertoires, to increase sequencing depth and limit assay-specific biases. Between about 0.94 and 8.9 billion PBMCs per donor were obtained by leukapheresis.

Study-wide findings and limitations: Even with the large sequencing depth, rarefaction of the sorted-subset datasets indicated that sequencing was incomplete. Pairwise subsampling led to the expectation that sequencing depth would affect the degree of clonotype sharing among donors. Sampling was restricted to blood, and TCR repertoires in tissue are likely to differ from TCR repertoires in blood. Compared with non-shared clonotypes, clonotypes shared by all four sorted-subset donors had higher generation probabilities. The small number of donors limited the genetic and exposure-history diversity represented. Naive subsets generally had larger estimated clonotype richness than memory subsets did. When a few donors were compared, the shared fraction of clonotypes was around 4.6% for naive CD4, over 3% for naive CD8, 2.3% for memory CD4, and less than 0.5% for memory CD8.

Notes on this clone: It has no known antigen specificity. The sample holds no much larger clone one base away, and base qualities are not on file.

TCR CDR3 regions were amplified from genomic DNA by multiplex PCR using the deep immunoSEQ assay. Extracted genomic DNA from each cell subset was distributed evenly across all wells of several immunoSEQ 96-well plates, and each plate was treated as a replicate. For sorted subsets, about 200 ng genomic DNA, equal to approximately 30,000 T cell genomes, was loaded into each replicate PCR. Purified libraries were quantified with a Qubit 3.0 fluorometer, sized on a Bioanalyzer 2100, and re-quantified with the KAPA Library Quantification kit. Each immunoSEQ 96-well plate was sequenced on its own single-read 150-cycle Illumina NextSeq 550 flow cell. The paper's processing steps were these. Because only junctional sequences without quality scores were contained in the immunoSEQ output, filtering matching that applied to full-length reads could not be performed. To assign V/J genes and CDR3, sequences were annotated against IMGT germline references using PyIR, a Python wrapper for IgBLAST v1.9. Reads with weak V/J assignments (E-value above 1e-6), missing CDR3, stop codons, out-of-frame junctions, or ambiguous translated residues were removed. V3J clonotypes were defined by identical inferred V gene, J gene, and CDR3 amino acid sequence. The percentage overlap between two repertoires was calculated by dividing the number of shared unique clonotypes by the size of the smaller repertoire. Richness of each repertoire was evaluated using RTK rarefaction, the Chao1 estimator, and Recon v2.1 estimates of unobserved clonotypes. Generation probabilities for all TCRbeta clonotypes obtained by the gDNA method from a handful of donors were computed using OLGA. As stored in TCRdb, this immuneACCESS dataset retains in-frame rearrangements with V and J assigned. A fraction of the clones does not appear; measured against another copy, unresolved V genes explain less than half of the discrepancy, and the remainder lacks a known reason. V, J and clone size are those of that table, while D and trimming were read from the DNA. The sample profile shows 2 million to 3 million clones; 80% to 95% of them were found once. The biggest ten clones account for around 0.4% of the sample.

Donors were healthy HIV-negative adults with no recently reported acute infections or vaccinations. Only Caucasian adults living in Nashville, Tennessee, USA were represented among the donors. CD4+ T cells were enriched through magnetic negative selection, after which naive cells were positively selected on CD45RA and the remaining negative fraction served as the memory subset. Blood was collected by leukapheresis, and PBMCs were isolated by Ficoll-Histopaque density gradient centrifugation and then cryopreserved in liquid nitrogen vapor phase. Purity and quantity of every magnetically sorted T cell population were checked by analytical flow cytometry. Each sorted fraction had its genomic DNA isolated and then quantified by UV absorbance on a Nanodrop 2000c. From the cysteine up to the phenylalanine, the CDR3 has a length of 16 residues. Here the CDR3 DNA is all that survives: 48 bases in frame from base 1. CDR1 and CDR2 are drawn from the germline V gene: SGHVS, FQNEAQ. Germline trimming: 5 bases from V, 8 bases from J; junction bases outside gene matches: 15.

The rearranged chain carries TRBV7-8 and TRBJ2-1, with 7 bases in between that match TRBD1. Sequenced: naive CD4+ T cells from PBMCs. This specimen's cell subset or site label, per the study, means: CD45RA+ positively selected. The sequence derives from a man aged 18 to 30 in good health. Some clones in this sample may be carry-over from other donors' samples. Read as DNA, the sequence is TGTGCCAGCAGCCAAGGGACAGTCGAGGGTTTTGATGAGCAGTTCTTC. Protein translation: CASSQGTVEGFDEQFF.